This T cell receptor (beta chain) was profiled in a study of technical replicates of blood from a handful of donors. V lost 2 bases to trimming and J lost 6 bases; unmatched junction nucleotides: 7. Per the germline V gene, CDR1 is MDHEN and CDR2 is SYDVKM. The CDR3 consists of 15 residues. Measured with immunoSEQ multiplex PCR; TCRdb has only the in-frame clones, and not every one. Seen here are about 61,000 clones, roughly 97% observed once, and the top ten hold about 0.19%. Sequencing was carried out using T cells isolated from PBMCs. The chain has TRBV28 and TRBJ2-7, with 10 bases fitting TRBD2. The TCR originated in a human donor in good health. The CDR3 loop reads CASSLRASGRGEQYF. The CDR3 region has the DNA TGTGCCAGCAGTTTAAGGGCTAGCGGGAGAGGCGAGCAGTACTTC.